Detailed here is one T cell receptor (beta chain). Antigen specificity is unknown. This entry comes from a study of shared clonotypes between healthy human individuals. Study results and caveats: Memory subsets generally showed smaller estimated richness than naive subsets did. Sampling covered nothing but blood. Tissue TCR repertoires likely differ from those found in blood.

Deep-level settings were used for running the assay. Only in-frame clones appear in the TCRdb table, and some are missing; sequencing was by immunoSEQ multiplex PCR. The table shows 2,500,000 or so clones, with less than 95% occurring only once. This sequence originates from a man in his late teens or twenties in good health. Some clones in this sample may be carry-over from other donors' samples. Sequenced material: naive CD4+ T cells from PBMCs. As to subset: CD45RA+ positively selected.

The CDR3 nucleotides read TGTGCCAGTAGTAACGGACTAGCGACGGCCGAGACCCAGTACTTC. Translation: CASSNGLATAETQYF. The rearrangement links TRBV19 to TRBJ2-5, with 9 bases identical to TRBD2. Germline CDR1 reads LNHDA; CDR2 reads SQIVND (reference sequence). The trim removed 4 bases at V and 5 bases at J, leaving 8 bases unmatched. The CDR3 loop spans 15 amino acids.